Included here is one T cell receptor beta chain sequence, with context. Its antigen is currently unknown. This CDR3 region has 15 residues. Germline V lookup: CDR1 MNHEY, CDR2 SMNVEV (reference sequence). The V gene lost 5 bases and the J gene lost 0 bases, with 14 bases spanning the gap. Each participant gave around 10 milliliters of peripheral blood. This sample stems from a study of type 1 and type 2 diabetes patients. Looking at the study overall: The cohort mixed type 1 diabetes, type 2 diabetes and nondiabetic donors.

The PCR template was genomic DNA. Amplification of the beta chain CDR3 used 30 forward and 13 reverse multiplex primers. TCRdb used MiXCR to reprocess the multiplex PCR reads, holding one entry per CDR3 protein. The sample holds fewer than 350,000 distinct CDR3 sequences, around 47% seen once. Study-wide results and limits: A median of one highly-expanded CD4+ clone, covering 3% to 4% of reads, occurred in type 2 diabetes.

Sample: peripheral blood mononuclear cells (PBMCs). The origin of this receptor is a man between 18 and 29 years old with type 2 diabetes. The V gene is TRBV27, the J gene TRBJ2-7; D remains ambiguous. CDR3 sequence (DNA): TGTGCCAGCAGTGAATCCCTTGGGGTCTCCTACGAGCAGTACTTC. This gives the protein CASSESLGVSYEQYF.